The following is a T cell receptor beta chain sequence with its context. The target antigen is unknown. The data were produced by immunoSEQ multiplex PCR, yet TCRdb's version contains in-frame clones alone and is incomplete. The profile covers 120,000 to 150,000 clones, with approximately 90% appearing a single time and about 3% taken by the ten largest. CDR3 size: 16 residues. Per germline, CDR1 SNHLY and CDR2 FYNNEI. The germline V and J ends were trimmed by 5 bases and 4 bases, with 19 bases remaining between them. The data derive from a study of T cell responses to AZD1222 COVID-19 vaccine. Whole-study results and caveats: Nearly half of spike-specific TCRs reportedly go after variant regions that carry no mutations. CD4 TCRs covered the whole spike, strongest at regions 160-218 and 743-854.

The sequenced sample was peripheral blood, obtained on day 0 of MenACWY control vaccination. The chain recombines TRBV2 with TRBJ2-3; D possibly corresponds to TRBD1 (5 bases). The receptor was isolated from an adult in good health. The CDR3 DNA is TGTGCCAGCAGTAAAGAGACAGTATCTGTGGCAGATACGCAGTATTTT. Translated, it gives CASSKETVSVADTQYF.